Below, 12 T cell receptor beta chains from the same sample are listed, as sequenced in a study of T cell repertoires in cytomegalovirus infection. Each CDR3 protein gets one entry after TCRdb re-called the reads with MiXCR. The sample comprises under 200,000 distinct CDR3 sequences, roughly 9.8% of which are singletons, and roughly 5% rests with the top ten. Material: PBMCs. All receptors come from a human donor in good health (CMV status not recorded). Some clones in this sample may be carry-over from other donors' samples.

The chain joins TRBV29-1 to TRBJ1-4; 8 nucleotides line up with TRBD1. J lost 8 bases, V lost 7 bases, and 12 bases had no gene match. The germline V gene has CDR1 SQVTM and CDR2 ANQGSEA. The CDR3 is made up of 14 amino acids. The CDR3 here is CSGKAGGAGEKLFF. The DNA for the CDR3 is TGCAGCGGGAAGGCAGGGGGCGCCGGGGAAAAACTGTTTTTT.

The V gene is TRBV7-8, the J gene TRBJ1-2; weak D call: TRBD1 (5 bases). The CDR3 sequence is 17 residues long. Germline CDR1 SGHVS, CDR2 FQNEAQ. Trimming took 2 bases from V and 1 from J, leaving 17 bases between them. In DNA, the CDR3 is TGTGCCAGCAGCTTACTTCCAGGGCGCCCTTATAACTATGGCTACACCTTC. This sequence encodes CASSLLPGRPYNYGYTF.

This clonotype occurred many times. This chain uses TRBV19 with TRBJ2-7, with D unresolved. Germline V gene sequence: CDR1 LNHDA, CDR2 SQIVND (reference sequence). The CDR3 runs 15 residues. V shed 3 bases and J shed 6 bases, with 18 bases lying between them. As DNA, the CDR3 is TGTGCCAGTAGTATTTCCGGATTAACAGTCGCCGAGCAGTACTTC. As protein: CASSISGLTVAEQYF. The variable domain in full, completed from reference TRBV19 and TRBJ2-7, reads DGGITQSPKYLFRKEGQNVTLSCEQNLNHDAMYWYRQDPGQGLRLIYYSQIVNDFQKGDIAEGYSVSREKKESFPLTVTSAQKNPTAFYLCASSISGLTVAEQYFGPGTRLTVT.

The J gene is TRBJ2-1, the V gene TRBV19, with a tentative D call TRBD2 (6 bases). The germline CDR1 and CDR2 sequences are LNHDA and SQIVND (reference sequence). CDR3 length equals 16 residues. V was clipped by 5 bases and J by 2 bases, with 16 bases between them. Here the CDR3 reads CASSDPGTLTYNEQFF. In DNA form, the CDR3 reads TGTGCCAGTAGTGATCCCGGGACTCTCACCTACAATGAGCAGTTCTTC.

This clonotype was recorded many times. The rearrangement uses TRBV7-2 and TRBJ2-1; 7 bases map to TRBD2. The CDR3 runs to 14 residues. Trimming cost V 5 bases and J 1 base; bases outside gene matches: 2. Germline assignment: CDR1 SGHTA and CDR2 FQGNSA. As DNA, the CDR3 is TGTGCCAGCAGCCCCGGGGGGTCCTACAATGAGCAGTTCTTC. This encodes CASSPGGSYNEQFF.

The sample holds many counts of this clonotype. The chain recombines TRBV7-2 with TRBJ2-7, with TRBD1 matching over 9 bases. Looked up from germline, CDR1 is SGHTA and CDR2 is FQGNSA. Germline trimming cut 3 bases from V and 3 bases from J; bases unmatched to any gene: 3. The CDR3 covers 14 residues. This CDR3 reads CASSFNRGLYEQYF. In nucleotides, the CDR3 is TGTGCCAGCAGCTTCAACAGGGGGCTCTACGAGCAGTACTTC.

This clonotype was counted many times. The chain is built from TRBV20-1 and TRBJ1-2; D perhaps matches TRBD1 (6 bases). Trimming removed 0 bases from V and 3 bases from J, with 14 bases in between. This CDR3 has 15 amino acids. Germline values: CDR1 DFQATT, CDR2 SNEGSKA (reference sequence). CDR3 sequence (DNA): TGCAGTGCTAGAGATCCCGGGGGCTATGACTATGGCTACACCTTC. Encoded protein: CSARDPGGYDYGYTF.

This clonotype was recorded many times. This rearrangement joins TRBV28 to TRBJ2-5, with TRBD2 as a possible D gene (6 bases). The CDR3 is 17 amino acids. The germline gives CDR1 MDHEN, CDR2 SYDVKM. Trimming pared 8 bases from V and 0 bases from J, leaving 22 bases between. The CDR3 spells CASRPPSSARYQETQYF. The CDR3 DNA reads TGTGCCAGCCGACCCCCCTCTAGCGCCCGGTACCAAGAGACCCAGTACTTC.

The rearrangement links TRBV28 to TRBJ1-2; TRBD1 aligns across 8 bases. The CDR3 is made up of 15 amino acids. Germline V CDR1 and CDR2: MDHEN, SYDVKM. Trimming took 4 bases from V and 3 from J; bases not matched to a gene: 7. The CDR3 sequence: CASSSRGRWDYGYTF. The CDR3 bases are TGTGCCAGCAGTTCCAGGGGGCGTTGGGACTATGGCTACACCTTC.

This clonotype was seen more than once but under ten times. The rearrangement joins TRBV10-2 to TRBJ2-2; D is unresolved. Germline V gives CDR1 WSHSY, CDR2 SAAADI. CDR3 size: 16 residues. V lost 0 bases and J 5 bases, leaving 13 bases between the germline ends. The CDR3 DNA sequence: TGCGCCAGCAGTGAGTCGAGGCAGTTTTTGACCGGGGAGCTGTTTTTT. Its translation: CASSESRQFLTGELFF.

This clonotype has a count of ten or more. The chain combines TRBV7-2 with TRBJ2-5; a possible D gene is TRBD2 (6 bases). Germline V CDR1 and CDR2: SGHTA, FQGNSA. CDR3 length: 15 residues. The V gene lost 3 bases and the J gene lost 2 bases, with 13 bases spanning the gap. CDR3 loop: CASSFAGLPQETQYF. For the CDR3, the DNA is TGTGCCAGCAGCTTCGCGGGACTGCCTCAAGAGACCCAGTACTTC.

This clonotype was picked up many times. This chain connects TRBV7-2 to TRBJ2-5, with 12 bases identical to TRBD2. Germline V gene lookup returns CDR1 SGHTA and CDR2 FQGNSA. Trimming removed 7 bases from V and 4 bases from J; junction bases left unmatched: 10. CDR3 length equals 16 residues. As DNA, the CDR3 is TGTGCCAGCACCTTCTCAGCTAGCGGGGGGGGAGAGACCCAGTACTTC. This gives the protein CASTFSASGGGETQYF.